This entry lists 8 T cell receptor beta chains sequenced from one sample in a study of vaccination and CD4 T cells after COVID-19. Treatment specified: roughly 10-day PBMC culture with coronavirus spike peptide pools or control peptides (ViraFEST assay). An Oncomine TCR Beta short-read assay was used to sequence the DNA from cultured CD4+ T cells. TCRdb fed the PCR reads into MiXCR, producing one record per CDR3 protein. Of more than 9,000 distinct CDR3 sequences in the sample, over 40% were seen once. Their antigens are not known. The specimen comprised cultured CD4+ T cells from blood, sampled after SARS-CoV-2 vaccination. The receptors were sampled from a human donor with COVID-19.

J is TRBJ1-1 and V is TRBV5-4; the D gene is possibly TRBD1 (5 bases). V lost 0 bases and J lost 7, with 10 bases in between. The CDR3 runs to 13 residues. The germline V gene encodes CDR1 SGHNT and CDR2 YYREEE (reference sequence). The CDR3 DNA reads TGTGCCAGCAGCTTGGCAGGGACGATTGAAGCTTTCTTT. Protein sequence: CASSLAGTIEAFF.

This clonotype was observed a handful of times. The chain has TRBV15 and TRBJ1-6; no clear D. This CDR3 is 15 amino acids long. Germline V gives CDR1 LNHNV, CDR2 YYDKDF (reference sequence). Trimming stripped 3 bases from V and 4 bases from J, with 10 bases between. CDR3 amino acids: CATSRAMGYNSPLHF. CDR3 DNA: TGTGCCACCAGCAGGGCTATGGGTTATAATTCACCCCTCCACTTT.

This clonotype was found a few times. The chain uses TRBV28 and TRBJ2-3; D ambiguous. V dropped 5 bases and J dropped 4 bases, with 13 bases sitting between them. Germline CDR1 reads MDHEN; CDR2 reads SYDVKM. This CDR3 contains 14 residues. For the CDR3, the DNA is TGTGCCAGCAGTGTCGATGGCCACTCAGATACGCAGTATTTT. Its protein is CASSVDGHSDTQYF.

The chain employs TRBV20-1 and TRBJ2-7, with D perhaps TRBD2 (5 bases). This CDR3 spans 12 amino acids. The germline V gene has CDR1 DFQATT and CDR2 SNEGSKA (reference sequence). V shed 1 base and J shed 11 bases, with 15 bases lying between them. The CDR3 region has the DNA TGCAGTGCTAGAGCCCCCACGGAGGACGAGTACTTC. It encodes CSARAPTEDEYF.

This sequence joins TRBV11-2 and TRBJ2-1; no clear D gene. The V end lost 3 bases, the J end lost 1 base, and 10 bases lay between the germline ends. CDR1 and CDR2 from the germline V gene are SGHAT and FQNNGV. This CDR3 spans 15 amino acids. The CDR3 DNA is TGTGCCAGCAGCTTCCGCGGTGGGTCCTACAATGAGCAGTTCTTC. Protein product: CASSFRGGSYNEQFF.

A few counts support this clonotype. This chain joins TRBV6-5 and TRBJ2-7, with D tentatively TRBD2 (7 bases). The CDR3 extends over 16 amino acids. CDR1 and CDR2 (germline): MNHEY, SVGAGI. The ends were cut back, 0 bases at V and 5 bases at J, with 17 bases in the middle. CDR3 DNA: TGTGCCAGCAGTTACTCTGGGGGAGGGGGGGTTGACGAGCAGTACTTC. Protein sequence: CASSYSGGGGVDEQYF.

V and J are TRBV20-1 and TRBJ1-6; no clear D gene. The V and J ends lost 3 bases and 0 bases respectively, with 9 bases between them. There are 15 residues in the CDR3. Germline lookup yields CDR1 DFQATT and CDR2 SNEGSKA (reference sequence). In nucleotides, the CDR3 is TGCAGTGCTAGTAGTGCCAACTCCTATAATTCACCCCTCCACTTT. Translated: CSASSANSYNSPLHF.

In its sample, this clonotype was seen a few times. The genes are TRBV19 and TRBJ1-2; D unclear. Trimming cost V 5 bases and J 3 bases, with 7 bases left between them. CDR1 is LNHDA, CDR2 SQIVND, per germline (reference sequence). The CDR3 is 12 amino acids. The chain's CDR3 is CASSLQYYGYTF. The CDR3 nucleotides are TGTGCCAGTAGTCTCCAATACTATGGCTACACCTTC.